The rows below give T cell receptor beta chains drawn from one sample of a study of T cells expressing NK-cell markers. TCRdb reprocessed the 5' RACE reads and reports one entry per CDR3 protein, with no DNA. The listing contains some 280,000 distinct CDR3 sequences. The sequencing sample was made of blood T cells: a sorted CD56 or NKG2C T cell subset, CD4+ or CD8+ T cells, or bulk PBMC T cells (not recorded which). Source of these receptors: a man younger than 35 in good health. The CDR3 runs from the conserved cysteine through the conserved F or W.

J gene | V gene | CDR3 protein
TRBJ1-1 | TRBV20-1 | CSAGGPALTEAFF
TRBJ1-1 | TRBV12-3/TRBV12-4 | CASRSPGTEAFF
TRBJ2-3 | TRBV7-2 | CASSPGLDTQYF
TRBJ1-1 | TRBV20-1 | CSARDLRGSTEAFF
TRBJ1-4 | TRBV12-3/TRBV12-4 | CASSSWRDRGTNEKLFF
TRBJ2-1 | TRBV6-2/TRBV6-3 | CASRGDGGLARYNEQFF
TRBJ2-1 | TRBV25-1 | CASSEGWGQGANEQFF
TRBJ2-1 | TRBV12-3/TRBV12-4 | CASSGDRDSYNEQFF
TRBJ2-1 | TRBV7-9 | CASSLRSGRVHEQFF
TRBJ1-4 | TRBV30 | CAWRLHGTGNEKLFF
TRBJ2-5 | TRBV6-5 | CASADRVETQYF
TRBJ2-2 | TRBV12-3/TRBV12-4 | CASTSRQTYTGELFF
TRBJ2-7 | TRBV5-4 | CASSLRTGTAYEQYF
TRBJ2-1 | TRBV5-1 | CASSLDRTSGSYEQFF
TRBJ2-7 | TRBV19 | CASTPTGTGYGEQYF
TRBJ1-6 | TRBV12-3/TRBV12-4 | CASSPSGSSPLHF
TRBJ2-1 | TRBV12-3/TRBV12-4 | CASSRRPNEQFF
TRBJ1-1 | TRBV25-1 | CASSGSGPNTEAFF
TRBJ1-1 | TRBV6-1 | CASRWGMNTEAFF
TRBJ2-7 | TRBV19 | CASTASGSIEEQYF
TRBJ2-1 | TRBV24-1 | CATSDPGWGGDEQFF
TRBJ1-1 | TRBV2 | CASSVRGQTNTEAFF
TRBJ2-3 | TRBV6-5 | CASSYSRLTTDTQYF
TRBJ2-7 | TRBV7-8 | CASSRDGGRWAAYEQYF
TRBJ1-1 | TRBV10-1 | CASSRDSMNTEAFF
TRBJ2-1 | TRBV12-3/TRBV12-4 | CASSPQDSNEQFF
TRBJ2-1 | TRBV7-2 | CASSLALSLGVPNEQFF
TRBJ2-1 | TRBV7-7 | CASSLGPSGTYNEQFF